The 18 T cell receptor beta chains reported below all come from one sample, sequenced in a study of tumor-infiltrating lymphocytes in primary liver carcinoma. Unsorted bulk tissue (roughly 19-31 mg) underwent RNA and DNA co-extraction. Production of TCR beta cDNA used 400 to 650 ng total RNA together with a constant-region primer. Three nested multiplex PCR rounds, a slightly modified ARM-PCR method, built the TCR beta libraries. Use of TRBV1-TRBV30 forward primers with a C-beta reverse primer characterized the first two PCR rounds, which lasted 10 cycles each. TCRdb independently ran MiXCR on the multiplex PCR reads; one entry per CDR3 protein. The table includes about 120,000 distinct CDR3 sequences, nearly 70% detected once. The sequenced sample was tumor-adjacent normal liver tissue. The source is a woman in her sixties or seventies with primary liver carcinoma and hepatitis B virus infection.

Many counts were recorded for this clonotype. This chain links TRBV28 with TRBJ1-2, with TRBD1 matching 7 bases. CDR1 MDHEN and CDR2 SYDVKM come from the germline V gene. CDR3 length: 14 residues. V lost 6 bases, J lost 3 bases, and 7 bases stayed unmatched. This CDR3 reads CASSQRGRYYGYTF. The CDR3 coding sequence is TGTGCCAGCAGCCAAAGGGGGCGTTACTATGGCTACACCTTC.

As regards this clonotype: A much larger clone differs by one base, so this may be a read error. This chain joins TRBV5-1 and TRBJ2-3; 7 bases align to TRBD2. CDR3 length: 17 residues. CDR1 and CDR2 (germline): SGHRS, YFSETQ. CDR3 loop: CASSLDLAVGSTNTQYF. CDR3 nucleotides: TGCGCCAGCAGCTTGGACCTAGCGGTAGGATCCACAAATACGCAGTATTTT.

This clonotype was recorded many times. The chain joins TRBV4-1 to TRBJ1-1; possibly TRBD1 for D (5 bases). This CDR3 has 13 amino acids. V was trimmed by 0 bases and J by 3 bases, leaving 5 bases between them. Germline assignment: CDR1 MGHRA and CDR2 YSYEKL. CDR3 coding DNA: TGCGCCAGCAGCCAAGAGGGGGACACTGAAGCTTTCTTT. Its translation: CASSQEGDTEAFF.

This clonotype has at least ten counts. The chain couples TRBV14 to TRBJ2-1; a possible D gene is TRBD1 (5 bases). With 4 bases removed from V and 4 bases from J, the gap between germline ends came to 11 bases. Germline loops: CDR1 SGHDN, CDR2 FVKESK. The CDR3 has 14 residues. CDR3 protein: CASSRAGPYNEQFF. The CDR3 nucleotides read TGTGCCAGCAGCCGGGCAGGGCCTTACAATGAGCAGTTCTTC.

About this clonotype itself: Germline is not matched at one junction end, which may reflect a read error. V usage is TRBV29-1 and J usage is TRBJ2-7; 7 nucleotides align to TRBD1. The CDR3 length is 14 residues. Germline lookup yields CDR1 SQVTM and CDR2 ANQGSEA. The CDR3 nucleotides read TGCAGCGTTACCAGGACAGGTAGCTCCTACGAGCATTACTTC. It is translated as CSVTRTGSSYEHYF.

In DNA, the CDR3 is TGCAGCTCTGGGTGGGTGTATGAGATCCACGAGCAGTACTTC. Translation gives CSSGWVYEIHEQYF. This chain connects TRBV29-1 to TRBJ2-7; no definite D call. This CDR3 comprises 14 residues. The germline gives CDR1 SQVTM, CDR2 ANQGSEA. Trimming removed 8 bases at V and 5 bases at J, with 22 bases between.

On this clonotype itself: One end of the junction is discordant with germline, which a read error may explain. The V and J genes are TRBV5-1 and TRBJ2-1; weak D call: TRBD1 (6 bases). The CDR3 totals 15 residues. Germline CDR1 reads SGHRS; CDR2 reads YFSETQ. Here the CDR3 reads CASSNIRGQGNGQFF. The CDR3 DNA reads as TGCGCCAGCAGCAATATAAGGGGACAAGGTAATGGGCAGTTCTTC.

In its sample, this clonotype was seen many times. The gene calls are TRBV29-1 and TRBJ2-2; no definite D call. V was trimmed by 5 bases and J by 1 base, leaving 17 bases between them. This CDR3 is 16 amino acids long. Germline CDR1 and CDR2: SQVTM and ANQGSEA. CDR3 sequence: CSVNLVEHQNTGELFF. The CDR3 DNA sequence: TGCAGCGTTAATTTGGTGGAGCACCAGAACACCGGGGAGCTGTTTTTT.

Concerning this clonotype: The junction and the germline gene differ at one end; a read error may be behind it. For the CDR3, the DNA is TGTACCAGCAGCTTAGATCTGGGGGAGGCTCAGCCCCAGCATTTT. It translates to CTSSLDLGEAQPQHF. J is TRBJ1-5 and V is TRBV11-3; D possibly corresponds to TRBD1 (5 bases). CDR3 length equals 15 residues. CDR1 and CDR2 (germline): SGHNT, YENEEA.

CDR3 sequence: CANGGTISYNEQFF. CDR3 bases: TGTGCTAATGGGGGGACTATCTCCTACAATGAGCAGTTCTTC. The chain has TRBV12-5 and TRBJ2-1; 7 bases are a match to TRBD2. From germline, CDR1 is LGHNT and CDR2 FRNRAP. The CDR3 loop spans 14 amino acids. The V gene end was trimmed by 10 bases and the J gene end by 0 bases; junction bases not matched to a gene: 6.

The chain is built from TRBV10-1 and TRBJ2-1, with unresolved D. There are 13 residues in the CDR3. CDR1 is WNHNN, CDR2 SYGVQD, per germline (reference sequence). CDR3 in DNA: TGCGCTAACGGGTCGAGCTCCTACAATGAGCAGTTCTTC. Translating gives CANGSSSYNEQFF.

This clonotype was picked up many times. CDR3 coding DNA: TGTGCCAGCAGCTTAGGCCCGACCGGAGAGACCCAGTACTTC. This translates into CASSLGPTGETQYF. The rearrangement links TRBV13 to TRBJ2-5; unclear D gene. The length of the CDR3 is 14 residues. V was trimmed by 0 bases and J by 4 bases, leaving 9 bases between them. Per the germline V gene, CDR1 is PRHDT and CDR2 is FYEKMQ (reference sequence).

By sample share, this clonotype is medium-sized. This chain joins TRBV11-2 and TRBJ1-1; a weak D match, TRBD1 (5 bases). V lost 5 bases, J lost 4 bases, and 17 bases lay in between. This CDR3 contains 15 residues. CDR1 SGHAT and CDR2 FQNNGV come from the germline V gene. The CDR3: CASSPGTRRSTEAFF. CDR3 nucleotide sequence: TGTGCCAGCAGCCCAGGGACCCGTAGAAGCACTGAAGCTTTCTTT.

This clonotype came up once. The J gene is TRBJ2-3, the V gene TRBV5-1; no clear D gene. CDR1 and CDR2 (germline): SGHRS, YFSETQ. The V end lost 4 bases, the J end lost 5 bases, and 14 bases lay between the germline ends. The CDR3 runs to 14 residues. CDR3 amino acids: CASSISLARDTQYF. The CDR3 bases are TGCGCCAGCAGCATCTCGTTAGCACGAGATACGCAGTATTTT.

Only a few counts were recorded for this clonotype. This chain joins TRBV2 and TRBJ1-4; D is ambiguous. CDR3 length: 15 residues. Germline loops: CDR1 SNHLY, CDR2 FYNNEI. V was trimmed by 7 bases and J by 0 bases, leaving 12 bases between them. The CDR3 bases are TGTGCCAGCATCAGGACCTTCTCAACTAATGAAAAACTGTTTTTT. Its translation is CASIRTFSTNEKLFF.

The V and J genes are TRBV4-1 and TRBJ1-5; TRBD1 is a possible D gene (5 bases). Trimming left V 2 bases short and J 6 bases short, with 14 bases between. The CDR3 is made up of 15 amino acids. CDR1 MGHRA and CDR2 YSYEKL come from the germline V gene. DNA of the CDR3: TGCGCCAGCAGCCAAACAGGACTTGGGGGTCAGCCCCAGCATTTT. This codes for CASSQTGLGGQPQHF.

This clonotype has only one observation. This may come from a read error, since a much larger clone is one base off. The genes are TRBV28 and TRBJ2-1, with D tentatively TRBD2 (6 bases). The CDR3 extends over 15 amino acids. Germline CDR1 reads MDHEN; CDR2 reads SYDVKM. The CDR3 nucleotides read TGTGCCAGCAACCCCCCGGGGGACGCCTACAATGAGCAGTCCTTC. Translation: CASNPPGDAYNEQSF.

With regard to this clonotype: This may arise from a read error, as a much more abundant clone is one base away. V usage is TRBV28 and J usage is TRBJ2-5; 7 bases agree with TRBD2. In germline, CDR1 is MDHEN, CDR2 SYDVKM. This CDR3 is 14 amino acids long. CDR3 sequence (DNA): TGTGCCAGCAGTTCTTGGGTCCGGCGGGAGATCCAGTACTTC. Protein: CASSSWVRREIQYF.